A single sample gave rise to the 15 T cell receptor beta chains below, sequenced in a study of blood T cell repertoires in COVID-19. Only in-frame clones appear in the TCRdb table, and some are missing; sequencing was by immunoSEQ multiplex PCR. The sample includes roughly 120,000 clones, around nine tenths of them seen just once. The material sequenced was peripheral blood. These receptors all stem from a middle-aged man with acute or convalescent COVID-19.

This clone showed up just once. V usage is TRBV4-3 and J usage is TRBJ1-4; 8 bases map to TRBD1. With 0 bases clipped from V and 6 bases from J, the junction kept 3 bases outside the gene matches. CDR1 is LGHNA, CDR2 YSLEER, per germline. CDR3 size: 15 residues. The CDR3 DNA follows: TGCGCCAGCAGCCAAGAACACAGGGGGTATGAAAAACTGTTTTTT. Protein sequence: CASSQEHRGYEKLFF.

This rearrangement joins TRBV15 to TRBJ2-3, with 9 bases fitting TRBD2. With V trimmed by 5 bases and J by 8 bases, 23 bases remained unmatched. The CDR3 covers 19 residues. Germline V gives CDR1 LNHNV, CDR2 YYDKDF (reference sequence). This CDR3 is CATSASNPSVGTSLITQYF. DNA for the CDR3: TGTGCCACCAGCGCGAGCAACCCGTCGGTCGGGACTAGCTTGATTACGCAGTATTTT.

The rearrangement joins TRBV11-2 to TRBJ1-5; D gene uncertain. This CDR3 is built from 13 residues. Germline CDR1 and CDR2: SGHAT and FQNNGV. With 5 bases removed from V and 7 bases from J, the gap between germline ends came to 12 bases. The CDR3 bases are TGTGCCAGCAGCAGTGACTTAAGGCAGCCCCAGCATTTT. Protein: CASSSDLRQPQHF.

V usage is TRBV7-3 and J usage is TRBJ2-5; 9 bases align to TRBD2. With V trimmed by 5 bases and J by 7 bases, 14 bases remained unmatched. The CDR3 runs 16 residues. Germline V gene sequence: CDR1 SGHTA, CDR2 FQGTGA. CDR3 bases: TGTGCCAGCAGCCCCCGCGTAGCGGGGGACCAGGGGACCCAGTACTTC. Encoded protein: CASSPRVAGDQGTQYF.

The rearrangement links TRBV30 to TRBJ1-3; TRBD1 aligns across 9 bases. The CDR3 sequence is 13 residues long. J lost 4 bases, V lost 7 bases, and 5 bases had no gene match. Germline-derived CDR1 and CDR2 are GTSNPN and SVGIG (reference sequence). CDR3: CAYNRGQGNTIYF. The CDR3 nucleotides are TGTGCCTACAACAGGGGGCAAGGAAACACCATATATTTT.

The V and J genes are TRBV11-2 and TRBJ2-3, with TRBD2 matching 9 bases. J lost 3 bases, V lost 6 bases, and 1 base had no gene match. The CDR3 extends over 13 amino acids. CDR1 SGHAT and CDR2 FQNNGV come from the germline V gene. In DNA form, the CDR3 reads TGTGCCAGCAGAGCGGGGGGAACAGATACGCAGTATTTT. Translation gives CASRAGGTDTQYF.

The chain links TRBV18 to TRBJ1-3; 9 bases align to TRBD1. V shed 0 bases, J shed 4 bases, and the junction held 4 bases outside the gene matches. CDR1 and CDR2 from the germline V gene are KGHSH and LQKENI. The CDR3 covers 16 residues. CDR3 loop: CASSPPTGGPGNTIYF. In nucleotides, the CDR3 is TGTGCCAGCTCACCACCAACAGGGGGCCCGGGAAACACCATATATTTT.

The J gene is TRBJ1-5, the V gene TRBV19; perhaps TRBD1 as D (6 bases). V was shortened by 6 bases and J by 0 bases, with 18 bases between the two germline ends. CDR3 length: 17 amino acids. Germline lookup yields CDR1 LNHDA and CDR2 SQIVND (reference sequence). This CDR3 is CASSTLGQQYSNQPQHF. The CDR3, as DNA: TGTGCCAGTAGCACCCTAGGACAGCAATATAGCAATCAGCCCCAGCATTTT.

This chain uses TRBV5-1 with TRBJ1-2, with D possibly being TRBD1 (5 bases). Per the germline V gene, CDR1 is SGHRS and CDR2 is YFSETQ. The CDR3 is made up of 15 amino acids. The germline V and J ends were trimmed by 3 bases and 2 bases, with 14 bases remaining between them. CDR3 region: CASSSLRAGNYGYTF. CDR3 in DNA: TGCGCCAGCAGCTCACTCAGGGCTGGGAACTATGGCTACACCTTC.

V is TRBV10-1 and J is TRBJ2-1; 11 bases line up with TRBD2. With V trimmed by 0 bases and J by 4 bases, 11 bases remained unmatched. Germline V CDR1 and CDR2: WNHNN, SYGVQD (reference sequence). The CDR3 runs 19 residues. CDR3 DNA: TGCGCCAGCAGTGAGTCGAATTCGAGACTAGCGGGGTTGTACAATGAGCAGTTCTTC. Translated: CASSESNSRLAGLYNEQFF.

This clone was counted a single time. DNA of the CDR3: TGTGCCAGCAGTTTGGACGGGGTAGGGAGCTCCTACGAGCAGTACTTC. This codes for CASSLDGVGSSYEQYF. V and J are TRBV27 and TRBJ2-7; the D gene is possibly TRBD2 (5 bases). Germline-derived CDR1 and CDR2 are MNHEY and SMNVEV (reference sequence). With 3 bases removed from V and 0 bases from J, the gap between germline ends came to 15 bases. The CDR3 contains 16 residues.

Only one count was recorded for this clone. This sequence joins TRBV24-1 and TRBJ1-2, with D possibly matching TRBD1 (6 bases). Germline-derived CDR1 and CDR2 are KGHDR and SFDVKD. The V end was cut by 3 bases, the J end by 4 bases, with 20 bases between. This CDR3 comprises 17 residues. The CDR3 sequence: CATSDPNRGKGSYGYTF. As DNA, the CDR3 is TGTGCCACCAGTGATCCCAATAGGGGGAAAGGCTCCTATGGCTACACCTTC.

The chain recombines TRBV2 with TRBJ2-5; a weak D match, TRBD1 (6 bases). CDR1 is SNHLY and CDR2 is FYNNEI in the germline V gene. V lost 5 bases to trimming and J lost 5 bases, with 18 bases between them. This CDR3 contains 15 residues. The CDR3: CASSSGRGSWETQYF. In nucleotides, the CDR3 is TGTGCCAGCAGTAGTGGCAGGGGAAGTTGGGAGACCCAGTACTTC. The whole variable domain, filled in from reference TRBV2 and TRBJ2-5, reads EPEVTQTPSHQVTQMGQEVILRCVPISNHLYFYWYRQILGQKVEFLVSFYNNEISEKSEIFDDQFSVERPDGSNFTLKIRSTKLEDSAMYFCASSSGRGSWETQYFGPGTRLLVL.

This clone was detected only once. CDR3 loop: CASSRTGPSSNEQFF. The CDR3 bases are TGTGCCAGCAGTCGTACAGGGCCTAGCAGCAATGAGCAGTTCTTC. This sequence joins TRBV6-5 and TRBJ2-1; weak D call: TRBD1 (6 bases). The V end was cut by 5 bases, the J end by 6 bases, with 17 bases between. This CDR3 comprises 15 residues. Germline CDR1 MNHEY, CDR2 SVGAGI.

The gene calls are TRBV7-2 and TRBJ2-5; 9 bases match TRBD1. Germline loops: CDR1 SGHTA, CDR2 FQGNSA. The CDR3 has 16 residues. V was pared by 0 bases and J by 5 bases, with 7 bases of the junction left unmatched. Here the CDR3 DNA reads TGTGCCAGCAGCTTAGCCCGGACAGGGGTGGGCGAGACCCAGTACTTC. Residues: CASSLARTGVGETQYF. Full variable domain (remainder filled in from reference TRBV7-2 and TRBJ2-5): GAGVSQSPSNKVTEKGKDVELRCDPISGHTALYWYRQSLGQGLEFLIYFQGNSAPDKSGLPSDRFSAERTGGSVSTLTIQRTQQEDSAVYLCASSLARTGVGETQYFGPGTRLLVL.